Listed here are 9 T cell receptor beta chains from one sample, sequenced in a study of T-cell reconstitution after alpha-beta-depleted transplantation in children. The library targeted TCRbeta and was prepared with unique molecular identifiers. TCRdb re-called the PCR reads with MiXCR, one entry per CDR3 protein. The sample consists of some 250,000 distinct CDR3 sequences, around 12% of them appearing once. The sequenced sample was PBMCs from the stem cell graft donor, obtained from the stem cell graft. The receptors derive from a human donor who donated a stem cell graft to a child with acute lymphoblastic leukemia.

There are a few counts of this clonotype. This chain joins TRBV15 and TRBJ2-6, with D tentatively TRBD1 (5 bases). The CDR3 loop spans 15 amino acids. Germline assignment: CDR1 LNHNV and CDR2 YYDKDF (reference sequence). Between the trimmed V and J ends, which lost 2 bases and 2 bases, there was a span of 7 bases. The CDR3 loop is CATSRQDTGANVLTF. In DNA, the CDR3 is TGTGCCACCAGCAGACAGGACACTGGGGCCAACGTCCTGACTTTC.

This sequence joins TRBV5-6 and TRBJ1-5; weak D call: TRBD1 (5 bases). Germline lookup yields CDR1 SGHDT and CDR2 YYEEEE. The V end was cut by 1 base, the J end by 7 bases, with 15 bases between. CDR3 length: 15 residues. This CDR3 reads CASSLSPRVKQPQHF. CDR3 DNA: TGTGCCAGCAGCTTGTCCCCCAGGGTGAAACAGCCCCAGCATTTT.

V usage is TRBV7-2 and J usage is TRBJ2-1, with TRBD2 identical over 10 bases. The CDR3 contains 15 residues. Germline values: CDR1 SGHTA, CDR2 FQGNSA. The trim removed 6 bases at V and 2 bases at J, leaving 4 bases unmatched. The CDR3 DNA is TGTGCCAGCAGGATCGGACTAGCGGCCTACAATGAGCAGTTCTTC. It encodes CASRIGLAAYNEQFF.

This clonotype was seen repeatedly, ten times or more. V and J are TRBV20-1 and TRBJ1-2; no definite D call. CDR3 length: 13 amino acids. The V gene's germline CDR1 is DFQATT and CDR2 SNEGSKA (reference sequence). Trimming shortened V by 7 bases and J by 3 bases, and 15 bases separated the two germline ends. The CDR3 spells CSVSDLMDYGYTF. CDR3 DNA sequence: TGCAGTGTCTCGGACTTGATGGACTATGGCTACACCTTC.

This clonotype was picked up many times. J is TRBJ2-3 and V is TRBV14, with 15 positions matching TRBD2. The CDR3 loop spans 18 amino acids. Germline V gene data show CDR1 as SGHDN and CDR2 as FVKESK. The trim removed 4 bases at V and 2 bases at J, leaving 7 bases unmatched. CDR3 in DNA: TGTGCCAGCAGCCCGGGACTAGCGGGGGGATTTTTCACAGATACGCAGTATTTT. It encodes CASSPGLAGGFFTDTQYF.

The rearrangement uses TRBV7-9 and TRBJ1-2; D perhaps matches TRBD1 (5 bases). The germline V gene has CDR1 SEHNR and CDR2 FQNEAQ (reference sequence). There are 14 residues in the CDR3. Between the trimmed V and J ends, which lost 5 bases and 3 bases, there was a span of 13 bases. DNA of the CDR3: TGTGCCAGCAGCCCCGGGCCGGGGGACTATGGCTACACCTTC. Its protein product is CASSPGPGDYGYTF.

In this sample, this clonotype turned up many times. V and J are TRBV3-1 and TRBJ1-6, with 7 positions matching TRBD1. This CDR3 has 14 amino acids. V shed 5 bases and J 7 bases; nucleotides not matched to a gene: 5. Germline CDR1 reads LGHDT; CDR2 reads YNNKEL (reference sequence). In DNA, the CDR3 is TGTGCCAGCAGCTGGGACAGTGCAAATTCACCCCTCCACTTT. Translated: CASSWDSANSPLHF.

This clonotype was seen many times. The V gene is TRBV7-3, the J gene TRBJ1-1, with D maybe TRBD1 (5 bases). Germline CDR1 reads SGHTA; CDR2 reads FQGTGA. The CDR3 runs 15 residues. V lost 0 bases to trimming and J lost 1 base, with 9 bases between them. The CDR3 is CASSLTHQGNTEAFF. The CDR3, as DNA: TGTGCCAGCAGCTTAACTCACCAGGGGAACACTGAAGCTTTCTTT.

This clonotype was seen ten or more times. This chain joins TRBV6-2 or TRBV6-3 and TRBJ1-5, with D tentatively TRBD1 (5 bases). Per the germline V gene, CDR1 is MNHEY and CDR2 is SVGEGT. The CDR3 covers 17 residues. V was trimmed by 4 bases and J by 1 base, leaving 17 bases between them. The CDR3 bases are TGTGCCAGCAGTTGGCGACCAAGCGGGGGAAGCAATCAGCCCCAGCATTTT. It translates to CASSWRPSGGSNQPQHF.